Listed below are T cell receptor beta chains from one sample, sequenced in a study of blood T cells in healthy people across ages. TCRdb analysed the 5' RACE reads with MiXCR anew, one entry per CDR3 protein. The sample lists more than 1,400,000 distinct CDR3 sequences, 42% occurring once. Specimen: blood. The source of these receptors is a woman aged 18-35 years in good health. CDR3s include the opening cysteine and the closing phenylalanine or tryptophan. D genes are given only for firm matches. Size values are once, few and many counts, or a class for expanded clones, and some rows have none.

D,size,J,V,DNA,CDR3
TRBD2,-,TRBJ2-2,TRBV4-2,TGTGCCAGCAGCCAAGAAGGGCGGGGGACTTACACCGGGGAGCTGTTTTTT,CASSQEGRGTYTGELFF
-,-,TRBJ1-2,TRBV14,TGTGCCAGCAGCCAAGATTTCACTGCTTATACCGGCTACACCTTC,CASSQDFTAYTGYTF
-,-,TRBJ2-1,TRBV15,TGTGCCACCAGCAGAGTCAGGAATGAGCAGTTCTTC,CATSRVRNEQFF
-,few,TRBJ1-2,TRBV7-2,TGTGCCAGCAGCTTAGGGGGGGGACCCTATGGCTACACCTTC,CASSLGGGPYGYTF
-,-,TRBJ2-3,TRBV29-1,TGCAGCGTTGGATTCCAGGGTTTAGGTACGCAGTATTTT,CSVGFQGLGTQYF
-,-,TRBJ2-7,TRBV12-5,TGTGCTAGTGGTTTGGGGGAGACAGGAACGCACTACGAGCAGTACTTC,CASGLGETGTHYEQYF
-,-,TRBJ2-1,TRBV21-1,TGTGCCAGCAGCAAAGCGGGCTTTTCCTACGAGCAGTTCTTC,CASSKAGFSYEQFF
-,few,TRBJ1-1,TRBV29-1,TGCAGCGTTACACTCCTCGGGCGGACTGAAGCTTTCTTT,CSVTLLGRTEAFF
TRBD2,-,TRBJ2-7,TRBV2,TGTGCCAGCAGCGTACTAGCGGGGGTTTCTGGAGAGCAGTACTTC,CASSVLAGVSGEQYF
-,-,TRBJ1-2,TRBV18,TGTGCCAGCTCACCAACAGGGTATGACTATGGCTACACCTTC,CASSPTGYDYGYTF
TRBD1,-,TRBJ2-7,TRBV2,TGTGCCAGCGGTGACAGGGGGCCGGGGGAGCAGTACTTC,CASGDRGPGEQYF